Shown below are 11 T cell receptor beta chains from a single sample sequenced in a study of blood T cell repertoires in COVID-19. Produced via immunoSEQ multiplex PCR; TCRdb's table is partial and in-frame only. The sample lists over 55,000 clones, 87% seen once, with under 6.5% in the top ten. Sequenced: peripheral blood. These TCRs come from a man aged 50 to 60 with active COVID-19.

This rearrangement joins TRBV28 to TRBJ1-1; possible D gene TRBD1, 5 bases. Trimming cost V 3 bases and J 1 base, with 12 bases left between them. The germline CDR1 and CDR2 sequences are MDHEN and SYDVKM. The CDR3 contains 15 residues. CDR3 residues: CASSFPGIENTEAFF. CDR3 nucleotides: TGTGCCAGCAGTTTTCCAGGGATTGAGAACACTGAAGCTTTCTTT.

Here the CDR3 DNA reads TGTGCCAGCAGCCTATCCGCCAGCGGCGGTGGCTACACCTTC. It encodes CASSLSASGGGYTF. The rearrangement links TRBV7-9 to TRBJ1-2; D not certain. CDR1 is SEHNR, CDR2 FQNEAQ, per germline (reference sequence). CDR3 size: 14 residues. Trimming left V 5 bases short and J 7 bases short, with 17 bases between.

The rearrangement joins TRBV19 to TRBJ1-1; possible D gene TRBD1, 6 bases. With 4 bases removed from V and 4 bases from J, the gap between germline ends came to 13 bases. Germline lookup yields CDR1 LNHDA and CDR2 SQIVND (reference sequence). The CDR3 totals 14 residues. In nucleotides, the CDR3 is TGTGCCAGTAGTACAGACAGGAGGAGCACTGAAGCTTTCTTT. It translates to CASSTDRRSTEAFF. The full variable domain, its missing parts supplied by reference TRBV19 and TRBJ1-1, is DGGITQSPKYLFRKEGQNVTLSCEQNLNHDAMYWYRQDPGQGLRLIYYSQIVNDFQKGDIAEGYSVSREKKESFPLTVTSAQKNPTAFYLCASSTDRRSTEAFFGQGTRLTVV.

In its sample, this clone was seen once. The rearrangement links TRBV20-1 to TRBJ2-1; D is undetermined. The CDR3 has 11 residues. V gave up 6 bases and J gave up 7 bases, with 10 bases separating them. CDR1 is DFQATT and CDR2 is SNEGSKA in the germline V gene (reference sequence). CDR3 protein: CSARHLNEQFF. For the CDR3, the DNA is TGCAGTGCCAGGCATTTAAATGAGCAGTTCTTC.

This clone has a single count. This chain connects TRBV7-2 to TRBJ1-5; 7 bases are a match to TRBD1. CDR3 size: 15 residues. The V segment lost 5 bases and the J segment 0 bases; nucleotides outside the gene matches: 4. Per the germline V gene, CDR1 is SGHTA and CDR2 is FQGNSA. The CDR3 loop reads CASSPGTDSNQPQHF. In DNA, the CDR3 is TGTGCCAGCAGCCCCGGGACAGATAGCAATCAGCCCCAGCATTTT.

The chain employs TRBV5-6 and TRBJ2-2; TRBD1 aligns across 10 bases. There are 16 residues in the CDR3. J was trimmed by 5 bases and V by 4 bases; bases with no gene match: 8. The germline CDR1 and CDR2 sequences are SGHDT and YYEEEE. In nucleotides, the CDR3 is TGTGCCAGCAGCCTCGACAGGGGGCGTAGAACCGGGGAGCTGTTTTTT. As protein: CASSLDRGRRTGELFF. Together with reference TRBV5-6 and TRBJ2-2, the CDR3 gives the full variable domain: DAGVTQSPTHLIKTRGQQVTLRCSPKSGHDTVSWYQQALGQGPQFIFQYYEEEERQRGNFPDRFSGHQFPNYSSELNVNALLLGDSALYLCASSLDRGRRTGELFFGEGSRLTVL.

CDR3: CASSLVAGGSTDTQYF. The CDR3 region has the DNA TGTGCCAGCAGCTTAGTAGCGGGAGGTAGCACAGATACGCAGTATTTT. V and J are TRBV7-9 and TRBJ2-3; 10 bases match TRBD2. Germline V CDR1 and CDR2: SEHNR, FQNEAQ (reference sequence). Trimming removed 1 base from V and 0 bases from J; junction bases left unmatched: 1. The CDR3 covers 16 residues.

The chain employs TRBV11-1 and TRBJ2-5; TRBD1 matches 7 bases. The CDR3 is 14 residues long. CDR1 SGHAT and CDR2 FQDESV come from the germline V gene (reference sequence). The V and J ends lost 5 bases and 2 bases, in that order; junction bases with no gene match: 5. Written as DNA, the CDR3 is TGTGCCAGCAGCCGCCGGGGACAGCAAGAGACCCAGTACTTC. As protein: CASSRRGQQETQYF.

This clone has only one observation. V gene TRBV5-4 combines with J gene TRBJ2-2; 7 nucleotides match TRBD1. V lost 3 bases to trimming and J lost 2 bases; unmatched junction nucleotides: 4. CDR1 and CDR2 (germline): SGHNT, YYREEE (reference sequence). This CDR3 has 15 residues. The CDR3 protein is CASSSQGHNTGELFF. CDR3 bases: TGTGCCAGCAGCTCACAGGGGCATAACACCGGGGAGCTGTTTTTT.

V usage is TRBV7-9 and J usage is TRBJ2-7; unclear D gene. Germline values: CDR1 SEHNR, CDR2 FQNEAQ (reference sequence). Deletions cut 6 bases from V and 3 bases from J, with 6 bases between. The CDR3 has 11 amino acids. The CDR3 DNA reads TGTGCCAGCAGTTACAACTACGAGCAGTACTTC. Translating gives CASSYNYEQYF.

The chain has TRBV7-3 and TRBJ2-1, with D tentatively TRBD1 (6 bases). CDR1 and CDR2 from the germline V gene are SGHTA and FQGTGA. Trimming took off 2 bases at V and 0 bases at J, with 14 bases between the two ends. The CDR3 contains 17 residues. The CDR3: CASSLAPGHFSYNEQFF. The CDR3 DNA reads as TGTGCCAGCAGCTTAGCTCCGGGACATTTCTCCTACAATGAGCAGTTCTTC.